The 30 T cell receptor beta chains below all came from one sample that was sequenced in a study of shared clonotypes between healthy human individuals. TCRdb's table, derived via immunoSEQ multiplex PCR, lists solely in-frame clones and lacks some. The sample lists approximately 470,000 clones, about 72% seen once, with more than 10% in the top ten. The source material was PBMCs. Receptors originate from a woman aged 40 to 55 in good health. Some clones in this sample may be carry-over from other donors' samples.

This CDR3 reads CASSFSDRGHQPQHF. DNA of the CDR3: TGTGCCAGCAGTTTCTCGGACAGGGGTCATCAGCCCCAGCATTTT. V usage is TRBV28 and J usage is TRBJ1-5; 9 bases agree with TRBD1. Germline CDR1 MDHEN, CDR2 SYDVKM. The CDR3 runs 15 residues. With V trimmed by 3 bases and J by 5 bases, 5 bases remained unmatched.

V and J are TRBV28 and TRBJ1-4; 7 bases agree with TRBD1. CDR3 size: 16 residues. The trim removed 6 bases at V and 7 bases at J, leaving 14 bases unmatched. Germline V CDR1 and CDR2: MDHEN, SYDVKM. The CDR3 reads CASRGGLTGSGEKLFF. CDR3 coding DNA: TGTGCCAGCAGGGGGGGGTTGACAGGGTCGGGTGAAAAACTGTTTTTT.

This chain connects TRBV7-2 to TRBJ1-3; 9 bases match TRBD1. The CDR3 is 15 amino acids. The trim removed 5 bases at V and 7 bases at J, leaving 9 bases unmatched. Germline CDR1 is SGHTA and CDR2 is FQGNSA. The CDR3: CASSPPGTGWNTIYF. CDR3 coding DNA: TGTGCCAGCAGCCCCCCCGGGACAGGGTGGAACACCATATATTTT.

This clone was seen more than once but under ten times. The rearrangement joins TRBV30 to TRBJ2-7; D remains unclear. The length of the CDR3 is 12 residues. The ends were cut back, 2 bases at V and 3 bases at J, with 8 bases in the middle. The germline V gene encodes CDR1 GTSNPN and CDR2 SVGIG (reference sequence). The CDR3 protein is CAWSRQFYEQYF. Here the CDR3 DNA reads TGTGCCTGGAGTCGCCAGTTCTACGAGCAGTACTTC. Supplemented by reference TRBV30 and TRBJ2-7, the full variable domain reads SQTIHQWPATLVQPVGSPLSLECTVEGTSNPNLYWYRQAAGRGLQLLFYSVGIGQISSEVPQNLSASRPQDRQFILSSKKLLLSDSGFYLCAWSRQFYEQYFGPGTRLTVT.

V and J are TRBV4-1 and TRBJ2-7, with 8 bases aligning to TRBD2. The CDR3 contains 15 residues. V shed 4 bases and J 3 bases; nucleotides not matched to a gene: 8. The V gene's germline CDR1 is MGHRA and CDR2 YSYEKL. CDR3 sequence (DNA): TGCGCCAGCAGCCTTCGTAGCGGGATGGTCTACGAGCAGTACTTC. It is translated as CASSLRSGMVYEQYF.

The rearrangement uses TRBV9 and TRBJ2-3; D is ambiguous. Per the germline V gene, CDR1 is SGDLS and CDR2 is YYNGEE. There are 14 residues in the CDR3. The V and J ends lost 0 bases and 3 bases respectively, with 8 bases between them. The CDR3 sequence: CASSVASRTDTQYF. DNA of the CDR3: TGTGCCAGCAGCGTAGCGAGTAGGACAGATACGCAGTATTTT.

V is TRBV18 and J is TRBJ2-7; no clear D gene. Trimming pared 8 bases from V and 2 bases from J, leaving 19 bases between. This CDR3 contains 15 residues. Germline CDR1 is KGHSH and CDR2 is LQKENI. The CDR3 nucleotides read TGTGCCAGCAGTTTCCTCCGCTACTCACCCTACGAGCAGTACTTC. It encodes CASSFLRYSPYEQYF.

V usage is TRBV19 and J usage is TRBJ2-7; the match to TRBD2 covers 13 bases. This CDR3 spans 15 amino acids. Germline assignment: CDR1 LNHDA and CDR2 SQIVND (reference sequence). V shed 6 bases and J 3 bases; nucleotides not matched to a gene: 5. CDR3 bases: TGTGCCAGTAGCCGGACTAGCGGGAGTCTCTACGAGCAGTACTTC. Its protein product is CASSRTSGSLYEQYF.

V and J are TRBV5-4 and TRBJ1-3; D is unclear. This CDR3 is built from 14 residues. Between the trimmed V and J ends, which lost 6 bases and 4 bases, there was a span of 14 bases. CDR1 and CDR2 (germline): SGHNT, YYREEE (reference sequence). The CDR3 region has the DNA TGTGCCAGCACCGACGGGCAACCGGGAAACACCATATATTTT. Its translation is CASTDGQPGNTIYF.

This chain connects TRBV28 to TRBJ2-7; D remains unclear. Trimming removed 3 bases from V and 7 bases from J, with 16 bases in between. This CDR3 is built from 14 residues. Germline V gives CDR1 MDHEN, CDR2 SYDVKM. This CDR3 is CASSLPLTRVEQYF. In DNA, the CDR3 is TGTGCCAGCAGTTTGCCCCTGACTCGCGTAGAGCAGTACTTC.

The chain uses TRBV7-2 and TRBJ2-2; no clear D. The CDR3 contains 15 residues. CDR1 and CDR2 from the germline V gene are SGHTA and FQGNSA. The V gene lost 6 bases and the J gene lost 7 bases, with 18 bases spanning the gap. CDR3 DNA sequence: TGTGCCAGCAGAGTGGGCGGTGCTGGTGTCGGGGAGCTGTTTTTT. It encodes CASRVGGAGVGELFF.

The gene calls are TRBV5-1 and TRBJ1-1; D not certain. From germline, CDR1 is SGHRS and CDR2 YFSETQ. The CDR3 spans 16 residues. V shed 3 bases and J shed 1 base, with 16 bases lying between them. Written as DNA, the CDR3 is TGCGCCAGCAGCTCCCGCCTAACAGTCACGAACACTGAAGCTTTCTTT. This translates into CASSSRLTVTNTEAFF.

This clone has a single count. The V call is TRBV2, the J call TRBJ1-4; tentatively, D is TRBD1 (5 bases). This CDR3 region has 13 residues. Trimming left V 10 bases short and J 3 bases short, with 12 bases between. Per germline, CDR1 SNHLY and CDR2 FYNNEI. CDR3 DNA sequence: TGTGCCACGAACAGGCTCCCTAATGAAAAACTGTTTTTT. This sequence encodes CATNRLPNEKLFF.

The rearrangement uses TRBV28 and TRBJ2-7; 9 nucleotides line up with TRBD2. In germline, CDR1 is MDHEN, CDR2 SYDVKM. The CDR3 contains 16 residues. The V gene end was trimmed by 4 bases and the J gene end by 0 bases; junction bases not matched to a gene: 7. The CDR3 DNA follows: TGTGCCAGCAGTTCCATAGCGGGGGAGTTCTCCTACGAGCAGTACTTC. This gives the protein CASSSIAGEFSYEQYF.

This chain connects TRBV27 to TRBJ1-5, with 8 bases fitting TRBD1. Germline V gene lookup returns CDR1 MNHEY and CDR2 SMNVEV (reference sequence). The CDR3 totals 14 residues. V trimming: 5 bases; J trimming: 6 bases; junction bases outside the gene matches: 6. The CDR3 region is CASSQDRAGQPQHF. As DNA, the CDR3 is TGTGCCAGCAGTCAGGACAGGGCCGGTCAGCCCCAGCATTTT.

V gene TRBV9 combines with J gene TRBJ2-1, with 7 bases fitting TRBD2. Germline V gene lookup returns CDR1 SGDLS and CDR2 YYNGEE. V dropped 2 bases and J dropped 5; count of bases not matched to a gene: 4. CDR3 length: 14 amino acids. CDR3: CASSVTGGNNEQFF. In DNA, the CDR3 is TGTGCCAGCAGCGTGACGGGAGGCAACAATGAGCAGTTCTTC. Based on the CDR3 plus reference TRBV9 and TRBJ2-1, the full variable domain is DSGVTQTPKHLITATGQRVTLRCSPRSGDLSVYWYQQSLDQGLQFLIQYYNGEERAKGNILERFSAQQFPDLHSELNLSSLELGDSALYFCASSVTGGNNEQFFGPGTRLTVL.

This chain joins TRBV19 and TRBJ2-1; 7 nucleotides match TRBD2. Per the germline V gene, CDR1 is LNHDA and CDR2 is SQIVND (reference sequence). The CDR3 runs to 15 residues. Losses at the gene ends were 3 bases for V and 0 bases for J; bases not matched to a gene: 2. The CDR3 DNA sequence: TGTGCCAGTAGTATGGGGGGGGTCTCCTACAATGAGCAGTTCTTC. Translated: CASSMGGVSYNEQFF.

This clone showed up just a few times. The chain recombines TRBV28 with TRBJ2-5, with 7 bases aligning to TRBD2. V was clipped by 4 bases and J by 4 bases; unmatched bases: 9. Germline V gene data show CDR1 as MDHEN and CDR2 as SYDVKM. The CDR3 has 15 residues. CDR3 nucleotide sequence: TGTGCCAGCAGTTCCTCCTCGGGCGGGGGAGAGACCCAGTACTTC. Translated, it gives CASSSSSGGGETQYF.

This chain uses TRBV18 with TRBJ2-7; no definite D call. Germline V gives CDR1 KGHSH, CDR2 LQKENI. The V end lost 8 bases, the J end lost 2 bases, and 16 bases lay between the germline ends. This CDR3 spans 14 amino acids. In DNA form, the CDR3 reads TGTGCCAGCGCAGAGGCCAGGCCCCCCTACGAGCAGTACTTC. This gives the protein CASAEARPPYEQYF.

The gene calls are TRBV29-1 and TRBJ2-2, with a tentative D call TRBD1 (5 bases). The V end was cut by 4 bases, the J end by 6 bases, with 15 bases between. Germline V lookup: CDR1 SQVTM, CDR2 ANQGSEA. There are 14 residues in the CDR3. This chain's CDR3 is CSVGYVGASGELFF. CDR3 sequence (DNA): TGCAGCGTTGGCTATGTTGGGGCCTCCGGGGAGCTGTTTTTT.

This chain uses TRBV28 with TRBJ2-1; TRBD2 aligns across 14 bases. V lost 4 bases and J lost 8; bases outside the gene matches: 10. Looked up from germline, CDR1 is MDHEN and CDR2 is SYDVKM. CDR3 length: 17 residues. CDR3 bases: TGTGCCAGCAGTTCCTCATCGGGACTAGCGGGAGCCGATGAGCAGTTCTTC. Protein: CASSSSSGLAGADEQFF.

V is TRBV4-1 and J is TRBJ2-1; no clear D gene. Germline values: CDR1 MGHRA, CDR2 YSYEKL. The CDR3 runs to 13 residues. V lost 0 bases and J 6 bases, leaving 6 bases between the germline ends. The CDR3 DNA reads as TGCGCCAGCAGCCAAGATTATGTCAATGAGCAGTTCTTC. Its translation: CASSQDYVNEQFF.

The gene calls are TRBV5-4 and TRBJ2-7; 8 positions agree with TRBD1. Germline-derived CDR1 and CDR2 are SGHNT and YYREEE (reference sequence). V was clipped by 4 bases and J by 4 bases; unmatched bases: 1. The CDR3 has 12 residues. CDR3 DNA sequence: TGTGCCAGCAGCAGGACAGGGTACGAGCAGTACTTC. Translated: CASSRTGYEQYF.

The chain is built from TRBV9 and TRBJ2-5, with D hard to call. The CDR3 covers 16 residues. V lost 0 bases, J lost 3 bases, and 15 bases lay in between. In germline, CDR1 is SGDLS, CDR2 YYNGEE. CDR3 sequence (DNA): TGTGCCAGCAGCGTAGATCAGTGGGTCGGAAAAGAGACCCAGTACTTC. Its protein product is CASSVDQWVGKETQYF.

This clone was seen a few times. The rearrangement joins TRBV7-9 to TRBJ2-7, with 10 bases identical to TRBD1. The ends lost 1 base at V and 4 bases at J; junction bases unmatched: 4. The CDR3 runs to 15 residues. The germline gives CDR1 SEHNR, CDR2 FQNEAQ (reference sequence). This CDR3 reads CASSLETGGSYEQYF. DNA of the CDR3: TGTGCCAGCAGCTTAGAGACAGGGGGCTCATACGAGCAGTACTTC.

This clone was seen just once. The chain recombines TRBV28 with TRBJ2-5; weak D call: TRBD1 (6 bases). CDR3 size: 13 residues. CDR1 is MDHEN, CDR2 SYDVKM, per germline. Trimming took off 8 bases at V and 2 bases at J, with 12 bases between the two ends. For the CDR3, the DNA is TGTGCCAGCTGCCGACAGGCGCAAGAGACCCAGTACTTC. Its protein product is CASCRQAQETQYF. Looking up the rest from reference TRBV28 and TRBJ2-5 gives the full variable domain: DVKVTQSSRYLVKRTGEKVFLECVQDMDHENMFWYRQDPGLGLRLIYFSYDVKMKEKGDIPEGYSVSREKKERFSLILESASTNQTSMYLCASCRQAQETQYFGPGTRLLVL.

The rearrangement uses TRBV6-1 and TRBJ1-2; D remains unclear. V shed 6 bases and J shed 0 bases, with 11 bases lying between them. Germline loops: CDR1 MNHNS, CDR2 SASEGT. The CDR3 sequence is 14 residues long. The CDR3 sequence: CASRTDGANYGYTF. The CDR3 DNA reads as TGTGCCAGCAGAACCGACGGGGCTAACTATGGCTACACCTTC.

This clone was detected only a few times. The genes are TRBV9 and TRBJ2-3; D not resolved. Deletions cut 1 base from V and 6 bases from J, with 15 bases between. The CDR3 is made up of 15 amino acids. From germline, CDR1 is SGDLS and CDR2 YYNGEE. DNA of the CDR3: TGTGCCAGCAGCGTATTTTCTACCTTAGGGGATACGCAGTATTTT. Protein sequence: CASSVFSTLGDTQYF.

This chain connects TRBV15 to TRBJ2-7; unclear D gene. CDR1 is LNHNV, CDR2 YYDKDF, per germline (reference sequence). V lost 0 bases and J lost 2, with 11 bases in between. This CDR3 spans 15 amino acids. The CDR3 region has the DNA TGTGCCACCAGCAGAGATACCGGACCACCCTACGAGCAGTACTTC. Protein: CATSRDTGPPYEQYF.

The chain recombines TRBV15 with TRBJ2-3; D unclear. This CDR3 has 14 amino acids. From germline, CDR1 is LNHNV and CDR2 YYDKDF (reference sequence). The V end was cut by 5 bases, the J end by 3 bases, with 12 bases between. CDR3 coding DNA: TGTGCCACCAGCCCAGGCAGCCCGACAGATACGCAGTATTTT. Translating it yields CATSPGSPTDTQYF.